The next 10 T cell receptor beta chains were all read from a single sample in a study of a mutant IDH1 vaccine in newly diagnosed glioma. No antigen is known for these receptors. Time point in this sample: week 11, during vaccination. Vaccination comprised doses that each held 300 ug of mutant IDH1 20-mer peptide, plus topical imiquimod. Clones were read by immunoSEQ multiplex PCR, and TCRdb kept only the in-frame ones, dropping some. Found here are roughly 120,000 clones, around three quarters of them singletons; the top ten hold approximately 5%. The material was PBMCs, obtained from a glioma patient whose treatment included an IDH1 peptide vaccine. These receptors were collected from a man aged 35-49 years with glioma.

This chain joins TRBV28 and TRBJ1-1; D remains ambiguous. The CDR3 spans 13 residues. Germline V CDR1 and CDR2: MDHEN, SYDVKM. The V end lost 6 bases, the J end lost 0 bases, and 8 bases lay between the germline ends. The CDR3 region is CASSLPVNTEAFF. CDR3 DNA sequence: TGTGCCAGCAGCCTCCCGGTGAACACTGAAGCTTTCTTT. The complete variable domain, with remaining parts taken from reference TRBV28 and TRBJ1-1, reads DVKVTQSSRYLVKRTGEKVFLECVQDMDHENMFWYRQDPGLGLRLIYFSYDVKMKEKGDIPEGYSVSREKKERFSLILESASTNQTSMYLCASSLPVNTEAFFGQGTRLTVV.

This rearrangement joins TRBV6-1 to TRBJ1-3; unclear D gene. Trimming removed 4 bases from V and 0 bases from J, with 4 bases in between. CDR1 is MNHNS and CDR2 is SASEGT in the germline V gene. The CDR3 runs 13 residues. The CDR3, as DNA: TGTGCCAGCAGTGGGCACTCTGGAAACACCATATATTTT. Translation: CASSGHSGNTIYF.

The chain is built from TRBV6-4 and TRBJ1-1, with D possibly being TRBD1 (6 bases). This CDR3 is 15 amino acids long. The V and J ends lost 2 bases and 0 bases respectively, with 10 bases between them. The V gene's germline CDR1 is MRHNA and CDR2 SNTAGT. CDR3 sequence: CASSDRDTLNTEAFF. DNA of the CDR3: TGTGCCAGCAGTGACAGGGACACTTTGAACACTGAAGCTTTCTTT.

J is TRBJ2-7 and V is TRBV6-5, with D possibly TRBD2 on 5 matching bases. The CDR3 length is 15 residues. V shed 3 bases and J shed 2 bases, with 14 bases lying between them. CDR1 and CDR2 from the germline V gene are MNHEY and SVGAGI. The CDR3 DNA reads TGTGCCAGCAGTTATAGGGCTAGCATGCCCTACGAGCAGTACTTC. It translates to CASSYRASMPYEQYF.

The CDR3 reads CASRPGPNTGELFF. Written as DNA, the CDR3 is TGTGCCAGCAGACCGGGCCCTAACACCGGGGAGCTGTTTTTT. The V gene is TRBV7-9, the J gene TRBJ2-2; D unresolved. Per germline, CDR1 SEHNR and CDR2 FQNEAQ (reference sequence). The CDR3 has 14 residues. The V gene lost 6 bases and the J gene lost 2 bases, with 10 bases spanning the gap.

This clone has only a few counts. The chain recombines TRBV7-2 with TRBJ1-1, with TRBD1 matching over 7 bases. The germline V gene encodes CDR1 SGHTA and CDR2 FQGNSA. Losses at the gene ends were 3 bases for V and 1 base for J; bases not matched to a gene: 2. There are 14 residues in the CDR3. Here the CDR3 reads CASSLYRGNTEAFF. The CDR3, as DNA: TGTGCCAGCAGCTTGTACAGGGGGAACACTGAAGCTTTCTTT.

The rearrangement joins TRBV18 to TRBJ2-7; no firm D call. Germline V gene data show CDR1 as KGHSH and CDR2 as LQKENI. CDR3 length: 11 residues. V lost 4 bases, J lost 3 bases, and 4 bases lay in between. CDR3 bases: TGTGCCAGCTCACTAAACTACGAGCAGTACTTC. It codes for CASSLNYEQYF.

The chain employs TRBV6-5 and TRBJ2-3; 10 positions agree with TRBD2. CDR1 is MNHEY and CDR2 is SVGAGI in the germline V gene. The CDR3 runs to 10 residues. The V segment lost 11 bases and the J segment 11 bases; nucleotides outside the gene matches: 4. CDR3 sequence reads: CAFGTSEQYF. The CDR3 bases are TGTGCCTTTGGGACTAGCGAGCAGTATTTT.

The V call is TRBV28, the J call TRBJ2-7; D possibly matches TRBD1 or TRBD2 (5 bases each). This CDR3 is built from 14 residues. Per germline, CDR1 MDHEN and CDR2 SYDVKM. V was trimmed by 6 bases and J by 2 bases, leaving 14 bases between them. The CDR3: CASSLRDGTYEQYF. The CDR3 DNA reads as TGTGCCAGCAGCTTACGGGACGGGACCTACGAGCAGTACTTC.

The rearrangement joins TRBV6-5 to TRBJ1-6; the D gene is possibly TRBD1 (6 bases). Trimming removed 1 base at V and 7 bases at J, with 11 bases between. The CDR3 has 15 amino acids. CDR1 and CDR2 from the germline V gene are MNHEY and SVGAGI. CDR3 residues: CASSYYSRGNSPLHF. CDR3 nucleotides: TGTGCCAGCAGTTACTACTCGAGGGGGAATTCACCCCTCCACTTT.